Shown below are 3 T cell receptor beta chains from a single sample sequenced in a study of blood T cells in healthy people across ages. Next came a second PCR, run for roughly 7 to 12 cycles, which used a sample-barcoded 5' primer along with a J-beta primer mix. One entry per CDR3 protein results from TCRdb running MiXCR on the 5' RACE reads. The sample lists under 1,000,000 distinct CDR3 sequences, under 40% occurring once. The sequenced material came from blood. Receptors originate from a man aged 18 to 30 in good health.

This clonotype was picked up a small number of times. V is TRBV12-3 or TRBV12-4 and J is TRBJ1-2; 8 nucleotides align to TRBD1. This CDR3 spans 13 amino acids. Trimming cost V 5 bases and J 7 bases; bases outside gene matches: 6. The CDR3 coding sequence is TGTGCCAGCAGTAATCAGGGGGCAGGTGGCTACACCTTC. It yields the protein CASSNQGAGGYTF.

This clonotype has just one count. Given a much more abundant clone one base away, this may be a read error. This chain links TRBV20-1 with TRBJ2-7; D tentatively reads TRBD1 or TRBD2 (7 bases each). The CDR3 sequence is 14 residues long. Trimming shortened V by 2 bases and J by 11 bases, and 22 bases separated the two germline ends. CDR1 is DFQATT, CDR2 SNEGSKA, per germline (reference sequence). The CDR3, as DNA: TGCAGTGCTAGACCTGAACGAGCGGGGACAGCCAAGTACTTC. Translating gives CSARPERAGTAKYF.

This clonotype was counted between two and nine times. V is TRBV10-3 and J is TRBJ1-2, with D possibly matching TRBD1 (5 bases). Trimming took off 6 bases at V and 8 bases at J, with 10 bases between the two ends. There are 11 residues in the CDR3. Per germline, CDR1 ENHRY and CDR2 SYGVKD. The CDR3 sequence: CAISPGRGYTF. DNA for the CDR3: TGTGCCATCAGCCCAGGGCGAGGCTACACCTTC.